A selection of T cell receptor beta chains follows, all from one sample in a study of vaccination effects on CD4 cells after COVID-19. The method was immunoSEQ multiplex PCR; TCRdb's version includes in-frame clones alone and lacks a portion of them. Here the sample spans 57,000 or so clones, around 78% being singletons. Their target antigens are unknown. The starting material was CD4+ T cells from PBMCs cultured with HCoV-229E spike peptides, obtained after COVID-19 vaccination. The receptors shown here come from a human donor who received a COVID-19 vaccine. Each CDR3 is given with its conserved first and last residue. A D gene is named only where the DNA matches it firmly. Expanded clones get a size class; other rows say once, few or many, or leave the size out.

TGTGCCAGCAGTGGTTGGACGGGGGGGACCGGGGAGCTGTTTTTT CASSGWTGGTGELFF - TRBJ2-2 TRBD2 TRBV2
TGTGCCAGTATAGGGTGGCGGAGTATGAACACTGAAGCTTTCTTT CASIGWRSMNTEAFF - TRBJ1-1 - TRBV28
TGTGCCAGCAGTGAAGACAGCCGCTATGGCTACACCTTC CASSEDSRYGYTF - TRBJ1-2 - TRBV2
TGTGCCAGCTCACCTGACTTGAACACTGAAGCTTTCTTT CASSPDLNTEAFF few TRBJ1-1 - TRBV18
TGTGCCAGCAGCCACTTGGTGGTAGATGAGCAGTTCTTC CASSHLVVDEQFF - TRBJ2-1 - TRBV14
TGTGCCAGCAGGGTTCATCGGGGATTGAACACTGAAGCTTTCTTT CASRVHRGLNTEAFF - TRBJ1-1 - TRBV6-5
TGTGCCAGCAGCCCAACTAGCGCCCTAGGGGCAGATACGCAGTATTTT CASSPTSALGADTQYF - TRBJ2-3 TRBD2 TRBV11-1
TGTGCCAGCTCATCCCACGCAGTTGGTGGAGGCATCACCGGGGAGCTGTTTTTT CASSSHAVGGGITGELFF - TRBJ2-2 - TRBV18
TGTGCCAGCAGTGAATCGTCTGACTTCCAAGAGACCCAGTACTTC CASSESSDFQETQYF - TRBJ2-5 - TRBV6-1
TGTGCCAGCAGCTTAGAGGCAGGGGACTATGGCTACACCTTC CASSLEAGDYGYTF few TRBJ1-2 - TRBV7-9
TGTGCCGCCAAACCGGGACTAACCACAGATACGCAGTATTTT CAAKPGLTTDTQYF - TRBJ2-3 TRBD2 TRBV28
TGTGCCAGTAGTCTGTGGGAGCAGGGGGCTACTCATGGCTACACCTTC CASSLWEQGATHGYTF - TRBJ1-2 TRBD1 TRBV19
TGTGCCTGGAGTCCGGGCCTTAATGAAAAACTGTTTTTT CAWSPGLNEKLFF - TRBJ1-4 - TRBV30
TGTGCCAGCACCGACGGATTAGGGTTAAAGGGCAATCAGCCCCAGCATTTT CASTDGLGLKGNQPQHF - TRBJ1-5 - TRBV7-8
TGTGCCAGTAGTATTACGGGCAGACCGAACACCGGGGAGCTGTTTTTT CASSITGRPNTGELFF once TRBJ2-2 - TRBV19
TGTGCCAGCAGTTACCGGGACAGGGCCGGAATGAACATTCAGTACTTC CASSYRDRAGMNIQYF - TRBJ2-4 TRBD1 TRBV6-5
TGTGCCAGTAGGAAGGGCTTGACCGGGGAGCTGTTTTTT CASRKGLTGELFF - TRBJ2-2 - TRBV19
TGTGCCAGCAGCTTAAATTTAGCGACCGGGGAGCTGTTTTTT CASSLNLATGELFF - TRBJ2-2 - TRBV11-2
TGTGCCAGCAGCGTAGCCGGGGGACTAGCGGGGGGGTCACAAGAGACCCAGTACTTC CASSVAGGLAGGSQETQYF - TRBJ2-5 TRBD2 TRBV9
TGTGCCATCAGGGGGACAGAGAAAGCTTTCTTT CAIRGTEKAFF - TRBJ1-1 TRBD1 TRBV6-6
TGTGCCAGCAGTCAAGCTTTTGGAGATACGCAGTATTTT CASSQAFGDTQYF - TRBJ2-3 - TRBV7-2
TGTGCCAGTAGGGGGGGAGGAGGTACCCTTCGCTATGGCTACACCTTC CASRGGGGTLRYGYTF - TRBJ1-2 - TRBV19
TGCGCCAGCAGCGGGATGCCGGGGCTCTCGGCACCCCTCCACTTT CASSGMPGLSAPLHF few TRBJ1-6 - TRBV5-1
TGCGCCAGCAGCTTGGTGGTTACGGGGGGCACCGGGGAGCTGTTTTTT CASSLVVTGGTGELFF few TRBJ2-2 TRBD2 TRBV5-1
TGTGCCACCAGTGATATCAAGGGCAAGCGGACAGATACGCAGTATTTT CATSDIKGKRTDTQYF few TRBJ2-3 - TRBV24-1
TGTGCCAGCAGCCAAGCTTCGGGATCACCCCTCCACTTT CASSQASGSPLHF - TRBJ1-6 - TRBV4-2
TGCGCCAGCAGCTTCGACAGGGGAGAACAAGAGACCCAGTACTTC CASSFDRGEQETQYF - TRBJ2-5 TRBD1 TRBV5-1
TGTGCCAGCAGTTCCGACAGGGTGGGGACTGAAGCTTTCTTT CASSSDRVGTEAFF - TRBJ1-1 TRBD1 TRBV6-2/TRBV6-3
TGCGCCAGCAGCCTTGAATGGACAGGGGATATTTCACCCCTCCACTTT CASSLEWTGDISPLHF - TRBJ1-6 TRBD1 TRBV4-3
TGTGCCAGCAGCCGAGTGGGAGGAATCACAGATACGCAGTATTTT CASSRVGGITDTQYF - TRBJ2-3 - TRBV11-3
TGTGCCAGCAGCCGGGACAGGAACACTGAAGCTTTCTTT CASSRDRNTEAFF few TRBJ1-1 TRBD1 TRBV5-4
TGTGCCAGCAGCCTCCCCGGGGTGGAGGGCTATGGCTACACCTTC CASSLPGVEGYGYTF - TRBJ1-2 - TRBV5-8
TGTGCCAGCAGTTTAGCGGGCGGACAGCTAGCCAAAAACATTCAGTACTTC CASSLAGGQLAKNIQYF - TRBJ2-4 - TRBV28
TGCGCCAGCAGCTACCCCGGGACAGGGGAAGAGACCCAGTACTTC CASSYPGTGEETQYF - TRBJ2-5 TRBD1 TRBV5-1
TGTGCTAGTGGTTTCGGACGGAACTCAGCTTTCTTT CASGFGRNSAFF - TRBJ1-1 - TRBV12-5
TGTGCCAGCAGCCGGACAGGAAACACTGAAGCTTTCTTT CASSRTGNTEAFF - TRBJ1-1 TRBD1 TRBV7-2
TGCGCCAGCAGCCAAGAAGTGGTGGGCGGCTACACCTTC CASSQEVVGGYTF few TRBJ1-2 - TRBV4-3
TGTGCCAGCTCACCGGGGTTAGGCAATCAGCCCCAGCATTTT CASSPGLGNQPQHF - TRBJ1-5 - TRBV18
TGTGCCAGCAGCCGCCAGACTAGTCAGGATACGCAGTATTTT CASSRQTSQDTQYF - TRBJ2-3 - TRBV11-2
TGTGCCAGCAGTTCTACCGAAGTATCCTATGGCTACACCTTC CASSSTEVSYGYTF - TRBJ1-2 - TRBV28
TGTGCCAGTAGTATCCGGGGCTCGACGGCTGGAAACACCATATATTTT CASSIRGSTAGNTIYF - TRBJ1-3 - TRBV19